Sequencing of this T cell receptor (beta chain) was carried out in a study of cytomegalovirus exposure and HLA in healthy donors. Turning to the study itself: A data release that came early held some 84 million unique TCRs from HLA-typed donors.

J was trimmed by 0 bases and V by 0 bases; bases with no gene match: 8. Germline loops: CDR1 MGHRA, CDR2 YSYEKL. The CDR3 has 18 amino acids. The PCR had 60 Vbeta and 13 Jbeta primers. Some clones are missing from TCRdb's copy, which holds only in-frame ones; the method was immunoSEQ multiplex PCR. The sample has about 160,000 clones; about 80% are singletons. Study findings and constraints: TCR beta chains numbering more than 150 were designated cytomegalovirus-associated.

To note about this clone: The antigen remains undetermined.

This chain joins TRBV4-1 and TRBJ1-5; TRBD1 aligns across 7 bases. The source material was PBMCs. This TCR was sampled from a woman in her forties or fifties in good health and CMV-seropositive. The CDR3 here is CASSQEVTGTLSNQPQHF. The CDR3 coding sequence is TGCGCCAGCAGCCAAGAGGTGACAGGGACCCTTAGCAATCAGCCCCAGCATTTT.